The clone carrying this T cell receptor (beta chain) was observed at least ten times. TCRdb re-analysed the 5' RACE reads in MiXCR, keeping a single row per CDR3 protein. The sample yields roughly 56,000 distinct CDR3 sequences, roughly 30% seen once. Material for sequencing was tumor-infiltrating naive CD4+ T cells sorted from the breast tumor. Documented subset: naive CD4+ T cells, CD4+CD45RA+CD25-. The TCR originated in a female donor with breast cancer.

The CDR3 reads CASSLIGVRETQYF. CDR3 bases: TGCGCCAGCAGCTTGATTGGGGTACGGGAGACCCAGTACTTC. The chain combines TRBV5-1 with TRBJ2-5; unclear D gene. The CDR3 loop spans 14 amino acids. Between the trimmed V and J ends, which lost 1 base and 5 bases, there was a span of 12 bases. The germline V gene has CDR1 SGHRS and CDR2 YFSETQ.